This entry is about one T cell receptor (beta chain). The antigen is unknown. Naive-designated CD8 cells lacked CD45RO, were positively enriched for CCR7, and omitted terminally differentiated effector memory CD45RA+ cells. The donors were all Caucasian adults (living in Nashville, Tennessee). Profiled with immunoSEQ multiplex PCR; TCRdb holds only in-frame clones, not every one. The sample lists roughly 1,800,000 clones; approximately 94% were seen once. These data are taken from a study of shared clonotypes between healthy human individuals. About the study: Aged 18 to 49, the donors were a couple of women and a few men. Three plates each covered CD4 naive and memory; CD8 naive two, CD8 memory one. Study outcomes and limitations: An anticipated effect of sequencing depth on clonotype sharing among donors was recognized.

The CDR3 loop spans 13 amino acids. Germline V CDR1 and CDR2: LGHNA, YNFKEQ. Deletions cut 11 bases from V and 2 bases from J, with 15 bases between. The chain is built from TRBV4-2 and TRBJ2-5; TRBD1 is a possible D gene (6 bases). The sequenced sample was naive CD8+ T cells sorted from blood. This sequence originates from a man aged 18 to 35 in good health. The CDR3 DNA reads TGTGCCTCGGGGCAGGGGACACAAGAGACCCAGTACTTC. Amino acid sequence: CASGQGTQETQYF.